The source of this T cell receptor (beta chain) is a study of cytomegalovirus exposure and HLA in healthy donors. Use of 60 Vbeta and 13 Jbeta primers characterized the PCR. Libraries were prepared by immunoSEQ multiplex PCR; TCRdb keeps only in-frame clonotypes and omits some of them. The data contain fewer than 200,000 clones, roughly 9.5% of them seen just once; the ten biggest clones take up 1% to 1.5%. CDR1 is SEHNR and CDR2 is FQNEAQ in the germline V gene (reference sequence). The trim removed 3 bases at V and 6 bases at J, leaving 3 bases unmatched. The CDR3 sequence is 14 residues long. This receptor was identified in a woman aged 25 to 39 in good health and CMV-seropositive. Source material: PBMCs. The chain couples TRBV7-9 to TRBJ2-1; 9 nucleotides align to TRBD1. CDR3 nucleotides: TGTGCCAGCAGCTTGGGACAGGGTTCCAATGAGCAGTTCTTC. This translates into CASSLGQGSNEQFF.